This T cell receptor (beta chain) is from a study of CD8 T cells in Susac syndrome (dated by TCRdb to about 2019). In the study overall: The study used repertoire sequencing to test whether antigen drove CD8+ T cell activation and differentiation in Susac syndrome. CD8+ T cell repertoire clonality was compared between about a dozen healthy donors, approximately 14 Susac syndrome patients and fewer than 19 multiple sclerosis patients.

High-throughput TCR beta sequencing profiled peripheral blood CD8+ and CD4+ T cells from healthy donors, Susac syndrome patients and multiple sclerosis patients. Multiple sclerosis controls were treatment-naive patients with stable or active relapsing-remitting disease fulfilling revised McDonald criteria. Bulk CD8+ and CD4+ T cells were purified by magnetic negative isolation, whereas CD8+ TEMRA cells were enriched by FACS. Blood was drawn into EDTA tubes, processed within 24 hours, and PBMCs were isolated by density gradient centrifugation. PBMCs intended for TCR sequencing were cryopreserved in liquid nitrogen and thawed later in a water bath at 37 degrees C. The sorted or isolated CD4+, CD8+ and CD8+ TEMRA cells had a purity of 90% or higher. General study outcomes and caveats: The TCR sequencing and HLA analysis was acknowledged to have included a relatively small number of individuals.

Note on this clonotype: Its antigen is still unknown. Base-call qualities are not available, and no considerably larger clone is one nucleotide away.

Trimming costs V 10 bases and J 4 bases, and their ends lie 12 bases apart. From the germline V gene, CDR1 is MNHEY and CDR2 is SVGAGI. The CDR3 numbers 12 residues from cysteine through phenylalanine. The sequence is cut down to CDR3 DNA, 36 bases in frame from base 1. RNA was extracted using the RNeasy kit, and roughly 0.5 to 1 microgram was reverse transcribed with random hexamers. The immunoSEQ multiplex PCR assay, which covers 54 Vbeta and 13 Jbeta segments, was used to amplify TCR beta CDR3 regions. PCR amplification bias was corrected using a synthetic template baseline for primer optimization and computational correction. As for how the authors treated the data: Reads were assigned to V, D and J genes according to IMGT and analyzed in immunoSEQ Analyzer, with only productive sequences retained. To calculate clonality, Shannon entropy was normalized by log2 of the number of productive unique sequences and then subtracted from one. For each patient and control, public and private clones were evaluated among the 100 most prevalent clones. Susac-specific clones were defined as absent from healthy and MS cohorts, over a thousand published viral clones and other ImmuneACCESS disease sequences. TCRdb reprocessed the public reads (quality trimming at Q25 with fastp, clone calling with MiXCR) and kept in-frame beta chains. Under each unique CDR3 protein, matching rows form one entry showing the most common genes and DNA. TCRdb's processing, not the authors' own work, is the source of the V and J calls. Here the sample has about 180,000 distinct CDR3 sequences; about 95% occur a single time. About 0.15% of the sample goes to the ten largest clones.

The receptor was derived from a human donor with multiple sclerosis. The sequencing input was CD8+ T cells from PBMCs. This chain is built from TRBV6-5 and TRBJ2-3; TRBD2 could be the D gene, as 5 bases match. The CDR3 amino acid sequence is: CATGMGSDTQYF. At the DNA level, the sequence is TGTGCCACGGGGATGGGGTCAGATACGCAGTATTTT.